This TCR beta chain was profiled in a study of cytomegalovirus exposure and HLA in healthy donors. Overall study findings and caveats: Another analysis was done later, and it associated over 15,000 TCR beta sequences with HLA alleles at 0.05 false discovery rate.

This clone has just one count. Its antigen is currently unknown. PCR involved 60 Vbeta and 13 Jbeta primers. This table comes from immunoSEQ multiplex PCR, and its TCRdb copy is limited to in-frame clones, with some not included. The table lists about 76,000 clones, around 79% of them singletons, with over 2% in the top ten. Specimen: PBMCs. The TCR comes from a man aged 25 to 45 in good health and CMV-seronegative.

The chain's CDR3 is CASSYRQGVNQPQHF. CDR3 bases: TGTGCCAGCAGTTACAGGCAGGGGGTAAATCAGCCCCAGCATTTT. V gene TRBV6-5 combines with J gene TRBJ1-5, with 7 positions matching TRBD1. The length of the CDR3 is 15 residues. In germline, CDR1 is MNHEY, CDR2 SVGAGI. V gave up 2 bases and J gave up 4 bases; unmatched junction bases: 5.